This paragraph reports one T cell receptor (beta chain). Donors showed nominal health when sampled, although they likely had unrecorded immune exposures. CDR3 length: 15 amino acids. Germline CDR1 SEHNR, CDR2 FQNEAQ (reference sequence). V was clipped by 4 bases and J by 8 bases, with 17 bases between them. Primers included in the PCR were 60 Vbeta and 13 Jbeta primers. Only in-frame clones appear in the TCRdb table, and some are missing; sequencing was by immunoSEQ multiplex PCR. The listing records around 210,000 clones. This entry is derived from a study of cytomegalovirus exposure and HLA in healthy donors.

The chain is built from TRBV7-9 and TRBJ1-4; D possibly corresponds to TRBD1 (5 bases). The receptor was isolated from a woman aged 25 to 39 in good health and CMV-seropositive. Sequences were obtained from PBMCs. The CDR3: CASSSSGPFGEKLFF. In DNA, the CDR3 is TGTGCCAGCAGCTCATCAGGGCCTTTTGGGGAAAAACTGTTTTTT.